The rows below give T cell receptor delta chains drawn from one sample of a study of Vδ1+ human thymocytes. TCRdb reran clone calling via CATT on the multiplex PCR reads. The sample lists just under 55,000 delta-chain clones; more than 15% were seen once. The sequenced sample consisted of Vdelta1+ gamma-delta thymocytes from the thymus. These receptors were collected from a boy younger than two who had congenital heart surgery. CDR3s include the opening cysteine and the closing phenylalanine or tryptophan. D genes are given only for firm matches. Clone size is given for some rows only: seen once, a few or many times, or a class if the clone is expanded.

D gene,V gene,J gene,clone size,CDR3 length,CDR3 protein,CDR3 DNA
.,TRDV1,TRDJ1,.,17,CALGELTETLYTDKLIF,TGTGCTCTTGGGGAACTTACGGAAACACTGTACACCGATAAACTCATCTTT
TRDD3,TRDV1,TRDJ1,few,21,CALGELPLRRMGIPYTDKLIF,TGTGCTCTTGGGGAACTCCCCCTACGACGTATGGGGATACCATACACCGATAAACTCATCTTT
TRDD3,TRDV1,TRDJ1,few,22,CALGDLPTSCTGGYWHTDKLIF,TGTGCTCTTGGGGACCTTCCTACGTCTTGTACTGGGGGATACTGGCACACCGATAAACTCATCTTT
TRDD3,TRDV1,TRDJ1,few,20,CALGELFLRWGIRSTDKLIF,TGTGCTCTTGGGGAACTTTTCCTACGGTGGGGGATACGAAGCACCGATAAACTCATCTTT
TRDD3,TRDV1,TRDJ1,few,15,CALDQTGGSPDKLIF,TGTGCTCTTGATCAAACTGGGGGATCCCCCGATAAACTCATCTTT
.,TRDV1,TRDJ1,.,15,CALGEVDFPVRELIF,TGTGCTCTTGGGGAAGTTGACTTCCCCGTACGCGAGCTCATCTTT
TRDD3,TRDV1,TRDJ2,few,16,CALGPRPPPYWGILFF,TGTGCTCTTGGCCCCCGTCCTCCCCCGTACTGGGGGATACTCTTCTTT
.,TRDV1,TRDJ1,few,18,CALGEESGGVRCTDKLIF,TGTGCTCTTGGGGAGGAATCCGGGGGTGTAAGGTGCACCGATAAACTCATCTTT
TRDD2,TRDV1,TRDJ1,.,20,CALGPAFLRPGARYTDKLIF,TGTGCTCTTGGGCCGGCCTTCCTACGTCCGGGGGCCCGCTACACCGATAAACTCATCTTT
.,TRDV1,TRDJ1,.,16,CALGERYRGSTDKLIF,TGTGCTCTTGGGGAACGGTACCGGGGGAGCACCGATAAACTCATCTTT
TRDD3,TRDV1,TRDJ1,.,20,CALGEPLILYWGSYTDKLIF,TGTGCTCTTGGGGAACCTTTAATACTGTACTGGGGCTCGTACACCGATAAACTCATCTTT
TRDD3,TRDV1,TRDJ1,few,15,CALGALGGFTDKLIF,TGTGCTCTTGGGGCCTTGGGGGGATTCACCGATAAACTCATCTTT
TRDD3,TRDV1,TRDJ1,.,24,CALGEPPRFNIRPGGYPYTDKLIF,TGTGCTCTTGGGGAACCGCCAAGATTTAATATACGCCCTGGGGGATACCCTTACACCGATAAACTCATCTTT
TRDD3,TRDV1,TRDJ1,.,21,CALGEREGNEAGDTGGDKLIF,TGTGCTCTTGGGGAAAGGGAAGGAAACGAGGCGGGGGATACCGGGGGCGATAAACTCATCTTT
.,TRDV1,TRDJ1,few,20,CALADYFPPSTGTYTDKLIF,TGTGCTCTCGCCGATTACTTCCCACCGTCTACGGGAACTTACACCGATAAACTCATCTTT
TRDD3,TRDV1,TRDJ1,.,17,CALGELRYWGNTDKLIF,TGTGCTCTTGGGGAATTACGCTACTGGGGGAACACCGATAAACTCATCTTT
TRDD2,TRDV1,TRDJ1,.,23,CALGEPVRPSYDTGDRTPDKLIF,TGTGCTCTTGGGGAACCCGTACGGCCTTCCTACGATACTGGGGACCGTACGCCCGATAAACTCATCTTT
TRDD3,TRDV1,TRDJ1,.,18,CALGELPRLGDTGDKLIF,TGTGCTCTTGGGGAACTTCCTAGACTGGGGGATACAGGCGATAAACTCATCTTT
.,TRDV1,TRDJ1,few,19,CALGDRRPSPYAFTDKLIF,TGTGCTCTTGGGGATAGAAGACCTTCCCCTTACGCATTCACCGATAAACTCATCTTT